This is a list of T cell receptor beta chains from one sample in a study of T cell clones after liver transplantation. Measured with immunoSEQ multiplex PCR; TCRdb has only the in-frame clones, and not every one. Here the sample spans around 100,000 clones, roughly 80% being singletons. Material: CD4+ T cells from blood, obtained before liver transplant. The receptors were sampled from a human donor who received a liver transplant. CDR3s include the opening cysteine and the closing phenylalanine or tryptophan. The D gene is left open where the match is weak. Size is stated for part of the rows, as once, few or many counts, or as a class when the clone is expanded.

>TRBV19|TRBJ1-2|TRBD1|NA
TGTGCCAGTAGTATCCGGGGACAGGGGACCTATGGCTACACCTTC
CASSIRGQGTYGYTF
>TRBV7-3|TRBJ1-5|TRBD1|NA
TGTGCCAGCAGCCCAGGGGGCTCTACCAATCAGCCCCAGCATTTT
CASSPGGSTNQPQHF
>TRBV5-4|TRBJ1-4|NA|NA
TGTGCCAGCAGCTTGGAACCGCGGGAGTCGGGTAATGAAAAACTGTTTTTT
CASSLEPRESGNEKLFF
>TRBV30|TRBJ1-1|NA|NA
TGTGCCTGGACCCGGGCGGGACCCCAAGGCACTGAAGCTTTCTTT
CAWTRAGPQGTEAFF
>TRBV7-2|TRBJ1-2|TRBD1|once
TGTGCCAGCAGCGGTTGGACAGGGGATGGCTACACCTTC
CASSGWTGDGYTF
>TRBV5-6|TRBJ2-3|TRBD2|NA
TGTGCCAGCAGCGCACTAGCGGGAAGCACAGATACGCAGTATTTT
CASSALAGSTDTQYF
>TRBV9|TRBJ1-3|NA|NA
TGTGCCAGCAGCGTAGCCAGCTCTGGAAACACCATATATTTT
CASSVASSGNTIYF
>TRBV27|TRBJ1-5|NA|NA
TGTGCCAGCAGCCTACTCTGGCAGCCCCAGCATTTT
CASSLLWQPQHF
>TRBV5-1|TRBJ2-1|TRBD1|once
TGCGCCAGCAGTAGAGCCGGGACAGACTACAATGAGCAGTTCTTC
CASSRAGTDYNEQFF
>TRBV21-1|TRBJ1-2|NA|NA
TGTGCCAGCAGCCGACGTGGCCCGGGCCCCCAAGGCTACACCTTC
CASSRRGPGPQGYTF
>TRBV7-7|TRBJ2-2|NA|NA
TGTGCCAGCAGTGGGAGCACAGGAGGGAACACCGGGGAGCTGTTTTTT
CASSGSTGGNTGELFF
>TRBV5-1|TRBJ2-3|NA|NA
TGCGCCAGCAGCTTGGAAGGCTACCCCACAGATACGCAGTATTTT
CASSLEGYPTDTQYF
>TRBV9|TRBJ2-1|TRBD2|NA
TGTGCCAGCAGCGGACCGGTTGGCGGGAGGGCCTCCTACAATGAGCAGTTCTTC
CASSGPVGGRASYNEQFF
>TRBV7-8|TRBJ2-1|TRBD1|NA
TGTGCCAGCAGCCCACTAGGGGGCTATAAGGACAATGAGCAGTTCTTC
CASSPLGGYKDNEQFF
>TRBV30|TRBJ1-1|TRBD1|NA
TGTGCCTGGAGTGTATGGGGGACAGGGGTGAACACTGAAGCTTTCTTT
CAWSVWGTGVNTEAFF
>TRBV18|TRBJ1-1|NA|few
TGTGCCAGCTCACCCCAAACTTGGGGGCGAGGGGACACTGAAGCTTTCTTT
CASSPQTWGRGDTEAFF
>TRBV19|TRBJ2-2|NA|NA
TGTGCCAGTAGTAGGTGGGTTGGATCGATAACCGGGGAGCTGTTTTTT
CASSRWVGSITGELFF
>TRBV18|TRBJ2-2|NA|NA
TGTGCCAGCCTGGTGGCAGGGGCGAACGGGGAGCTGTTTTTT
CASLVAGANGELFF
>TRBV5-1|TRBJ2-1|TRBD2|NA
TGCGCCAGCAGCTTGTATGTGTCCCTAGCGGGCTCCTACAATGAGCAGTTCTTC
CASSLYVSLAGSYNEQFF
>TRBV5-4|TRBJ1-2|NA|few
TGTGCCAGCAGCTTCCTGGCTAACTATGGCTACACCTTC
CASSFLANYGYTF
>TRBV27|TRBJ1-2|TRBD1|NA
TGTGCCAGCAGTCCCCGGGACAGGTTAACCGCTAACTATGGCTACACCTTC
CASSPRDRLTANYGYTF
>TRBV29-1|TRBJ1-2|NA|NA
TGCAGCGTTGAAGATCTAGGGAACTATGGCTACACCTTC
CSVEDLGNYGYTF
>TRBV27|TRBJ1-2|TRBD1|few
TGTGCCAGCAGTTCGGACAGGGTCCATGGCTACACCTTC
CASSSDRVHGYTF
>TRBV5-1|TRBJ1-1|TRBD1|NA
TGCGCCAGCAGCTTGATACAGGGGTTGAACACTGAAGCTTTCTTT
CASSLIQGLNTEAFF
>TRBV27|TRBJ1-1|NA|NA
TGTGCCAGCAGTTTTCAGGGGAACACTGAAGCTTTCTTT
CASSFQGNTEAFF
>TRBV5-4|TRBJ1-5|NA|NA
TGTGCCAGCAGCGAACAGGAGAGGGGCAATCAGCCCCAGCATTTT
CASSEQERGNQPQHF
>TRBV7-9|TRBJ2-4|NA|once
TGTGCCAGCAGCACCGACGTTGGGTTGGTCTACTTC
CASSTDVGLVYF
>TRBV9|TRBJ1-1|NA|NA
TGTGCCAGCAGCGTAGTCCCGGAGACGGACACTGAAGCTTTCTTT
CASSVVPETDTEAFF
>TRBV19|TRBJ1-5|NA|NA
TGTGCCAGTAGTCTCAGGGTAGCTCAGCCCCAGCATTTT
CASSLRVAQPQHF
>TRBV5-1|TRBJ2-5|NA|NA
TGCGCCAGCAGCGAAGCTCAGACCGAGACCCAGTACTTC
CASSEAQTETQYF
>TRBV19|TRBJ2-4|NA|NA
TGTGCCAGTAGGACAGCTGGAAGCATTCAGTACTTC
CASRTAGSIQYF